This T cell receptor (beta chain) was profiled in a study of radiation and T cells in renal cell carcinoma. Findings and caveats of the study: Without pretreatment biopsies, baseline tumor clonotype presence was undetermined. From baseline, blood top tumor clonotypes peaked at 2 weeks post-radiation.

Details on this clone: As yet, its antigen is unknown.

Time point denoted: blood 2 weeks post-SBRT. As for treatment: 15 Gy SBRT to primary tumor, nephrectomy 4 weeks later. Here immunoSEQ multiplex PCR was the method, and the copy in TCRdb shows in-frame clones only, minus some. The sample shows some 75,000 clones, roughly 82% of them seen only once. The CDR3 is made up of 14 amino acids. Per the germline V gene, CDR1 is LNHDA and CDR2 is SQIVND (reference sequence). V was cut by 3 bases and J by 4 bases, with 12 bases left in between. This specimen was blood, taken from a patient whose treatment included radiotherapy and nephrectomy. The chain has TRBV19 and TRBJ1-1; D is possibly TRBD1 (6 bases). This clonotype was sampled from a man aged 55 to 70 with renal cell carcinoma. CDR3 bases: TGTGCCAGTAGTATTGGTCGAGGGGGCACTGAAGCTTTCTTT. Its protein product is CASSIGRGGTEAFF.